Listed below are T cell receptor beta chains from one sample, sequenced in a study of human T cells and chemical hapten exposure. MiXCR, run by TCRdb on the RACE reads, gives a single entry per CDR3 protein. The repertoire holds 120,000 or so distinct CDR3 sequences, with about 11% as singletons. The sequenced sample was whole blood, obtained in connection with sensitization to the hapten diphenylcyclopropenone (DPC). Receptors originate from a woman between 50 and 59 years old with alopecia areata. Some clones in this sample may be carry-over from other donors' samples. The CDR3 runs from the conserved cysteine through the conserved F or W. Each record gives: V gene, D gene, CDR3 length, J gene, clone size, CDR3 protein, CDR3 DNA. The D gene is left open where the match is weak. Clone size, where shown, is once, few, many, or a class for clones that have expanded.

V: TRBV11-2
D: NA
length: 16
J: TRBJ2-3
size: many
CDR3: CASSWGRDFDTDTQYF
DNA: TGTGCCAGCAGCTGGGGCCGGGACTTCGACACAGATACGCAGTATTTT

V: TRBV7-8
D: TRBD2
length: 16
J: TRBJ2-3
size: NA
CDR3: CASTPPSGGATDTQYF
DNA: TGTGCCAGCACCCCGCCCAGCGGGGGGGCCACAGATACGCAGTATTTT

V: TRBV6-5
D: NA
length: 19
J: TRBJ2-7
size: few
CDR3: CASSYSSKRTRLSSYEQYF
DNA: TGTGCCAGCAGTTACTCCAGCAAAAGGACCCGACTTAGCTCCTACGAGCAGTACTTC

V: TRBV7-9
D: NA
length: 13
J: TRBJ1-1
size: NA
CDR3: CASSWGLNTEAFF
DNA: TGTGCCAGCAGCTGGGGACTTAACACTGAAGCTTTCTTT

V: TRBV3-1
D: NA
length: 16
J: TRBJ2-3
size: many
CDR3: CASSQATGGGADTQYF
DNA: TGTGCCAGCAGCCAGGCAACAGGGGGGGGAGCAGATACGCAGTATTTT

V: TRBV27
D: TRBD2
length: 18
J: TRBJ2-1
size: few
CDR3: CASGFLGLAGVPHNEQFF
DNA: TGTGCCAGCGGCTTTCTGGGACTAGCGGGAGTTCCTCACAATGAGCAGTTCTTC

V: TRBV2
D: NA
length: 14
J: TRBJ1-2
size: few
CDR3: CASSESTAQYGYTF
DNA: TGTGCCAGCAGTGAAAGCACGGCACAGTATGGCTACACCTTC

V: TRBV7-8
D: NA
length: 16
J: TRBJ2-3
size: NA
CDR3: CASSLEGPAGTDTQYF
DNA: TGTGCCAGCAGCTTAGAGGGGCCAGCCGGCACAGATACGCAGTATTTT

V: TRBV7-8
D: NA
length: 14
J: TRBJ2-3
size: NA
CDR3: CASSLEGLSDTQYF
DNA: TGTGCCAGCAGCTTAGAGGGCCTCTCAGATACGCAGTATTTT

V: TRBV29-1
D: NA
length: 14
J: TRBJ1-5
size: NA
CDR3: CSVGEGSSNQPQHF
DNA: TGCAGCGTTGGGGAGGGTTCGAGCAATCAGCCCCAGCATTTT

V: TRBV29-1
D: TRBD1
length: 15
J: TRBJ1-1
size: NA
CDR3: CSVSFRTGVNTEAFF
DNA: TGCAGCGTTTCGTTCAGGACAGGCGTGAACACTGAAGCTTTCTTT

V: TRBV6-5
D: TRBD2
length: 15
J: TRBJ2-4
size: NA
CDR3: CASIETSGGANIQYF
DNA: TGTGCCAGCATCGAGACTAGCGGGGGGGCAAACATTCAGTACTTC

V: TRBV6-5
D: NA
length: 15
J: TRBJ2-3
size: NA
CDR3: CASSSLVVGTDTQYF
DNA: TGTGCCAGCAGTTCACTAGTTGTAGGCACAGATACGCAGTATTTT

V: TRBV20-1
D: NA
length: 14
J: TRBJ1-2
size: NA
CDR3: CSATYRIANYGYTF
DNA: TGCAGTGCGACTTACAGGATAGCTAACTATGGCTACACCTTC